This T cell receptor (beta chain) is from a study of identical twins. TCRdb re-called the 5' RACE reads through MiXCR, storing one row per CDR3 protein. The sample has hundreds of thousands of distinct CDR3 sequences; about a fifth are singletons. With V trimmed by 4 bases and J by 4 bases, 10 bases remained unmatched. The CDR3 runs to 15 residues. From germline, CDR1 is LGHDT and CDR2 YNNKEL (reference sequence). The sample was also linked to a second study, of yellow fever vaccine responses in identical twins.

The sequenced material came from CD4+ T cells sorted from blood. The chain has TRBV3-1 and TRBJ2-7; the match to TRBD2 covers 7 bases. This receptor was obtained from a woman between 18 and 29 years old in good health. In DNA form, the CDR3 reads TGTGCCAGCAGCCCTTATTCTAGCGGAGGATACGAGCAGTACTTC. Translated: CASSPYSSGGYEQYF.